The 3 T cell receptor beta chains below come from one sample, sequenced in a study of T-cell memory formation after mild COVID-19. MiXCR was run by TCRdb on the 5' RACE reads, yielding one entry per CDR3 protein. The sample shows 470,000 or so distinct CDR3 sequences, around 20% of them seen only once. The sample consisted of PBMCs or a T cell subset sorted from them (not recorded which). These receptors originate from an adult woman who had mild COVID-19 (a few samples of this study predate the infection). Cell type and time point are not known.

The CDR3 nucleotides are TGTGCCAGCAGCCCAAAAGGGGGACAGGGTGGCTACACCTTC. Translating gives CASSPKGGQGGYTF. The V call is TRBV14, the J call TRBJ1-2; 9 bases fit TRBD1. Germline CDR1 SGHDN, CDR2 FVKESK. V gave up 4 bases and J gave up 7 bases; unmatched junction bases: 7. The CDR3 covers 14 residues.

This chain connects TRBV27 to TRBJ2-2; D uncertain. The CDR3 totals 13 residues. Germline CDR1 reads MNHEY; CDR2 reads SMNVEV (reference sequence). The ends were cut back, 2 bases at V and 6 bases at J, with 7 bases in the middle. CDR3 bases: TGTGCCAGCAGTTTAGGTTATCCCGGGGAGCTGTTTTTT. Its protein is CASSLGYPGELFF.

The chain employs TRBV12-5 and TRBJ2-3; TRBD2 aligns across 11 bases. This CDR3 contains 15 residues. The V segment lost 4 bases and the J segment 2 bases; nucleotides outside the gene matches: 2. Germline CDR1 and CDR2: LGHNT and FRNRAP. CDR3 coding DNA: TGTGCTAGTGGTTCGACTAGCGGGACCACAGATACGCAGTATTTT. Translated: CASGSTSGTTDTQYF.